The 16 T cell receptor beta chains listed next were all sequenced from one sample in a study of shared clonotypes between healthy human individuals. The method was immunoSEQ multiplex PCR; TCRdb's version includes in-frame clones alone and lacks a portion of them. This table holds approximately 2.4 million clones, around 95% found once. The specimen sequenced was naive CD4+ T cells sorted from blood. Subset: CD45RA+ positively selected. Receptors originate from a man aged 18 to 35 in good health.

This sequence joins TRBV5-4 and TRBJ2-5; unclear D gene. Trimming took off 3 bases at V and 4 bases at J, with 7 bases between the two ends. The CDR3 contains 12 residues. Germline-derived CDR1 and CDR2 are SGHNT and YYREEE (reference sequence). The CDR3 here is CASSSWGETQYF. CDR3 in DNA: TGTGCCAGCAGCTCCTGGGGAGAGACCCAGTACTTC. Based on the CDR3 plus reference TRBV5-4 and TRBJ2-5, the full variable domain is ETGVTQSPTHLIKTRGQQVTLRCSSQSGHNTVSWYQQALGQGPQFIFQYYREEENGRGNFPPRFSGLQFPNYSSELNVNALELDDSALYLCASSSWGETQYFGPGTRLLVL.

J is TRBJ2-7 and V is TRBV7-9; D remains unclear. The CDR3 length is 14 residues. Trimming removed 5 bases from V and 2 bases from J, with 13 bases in between. CDR1 is SEHNR, CDR2 FQNEAQ, per germline (reference sequence). CDR3 DNA: TGTGCCAGCAGCGCCCTGGAGTCCGCCTACGAGCAGTACTTC. This encodes CASSALESAYEQYF.

The rearrangement uses TRBV5-1 and TRBJ2-5; the match to TRBD1 covers 7 bases. Germline CDR1 is SGHRS and CDR2 is YFSETQ. This CDR3 region has 19 residues. V lost 5 bases to trimming and J lost 0 bases; unmatched junction nucleotides: 19. The DNA of the CDR3 is TGCGCCAGCAGGTCGATAAGCTCGATAGGGGGCACCTACCAAGAGACCCAGTACTTC. Its protein is CASRSISSIGGTYQETQYF.

This clone was seen only once. V usage is TRBV27 and J usage is TRBJ2-3; D is unclear. V was pared by 5 bases and J by 4 bases, with 16 bases between. This CDR3 has 15 amino acids. Germline V lookup: CDR1 MNHEY, CDR2 SMNVEV (reference sequence). As DNA, the CDR3 is TGTGCCAGCAGTGAATGGCAAGCCCAAGCAGATACGCAGTATTTT. This translates into CASSEWQAQADTQYF.

This sequence joins TRBV4-3 and TRBJ2-7; D unclear. The CDR3 extends over 15 amino acids. The germline CDR1 and CDR2 sequences are LGHNA and YSLEER. Trimming cost V 0 bases and J 5 bases, with 14 bases left between them. The CDR3 protein is CASSQETGRLDEQYF. The CDR3 DNA reads TGCGCCAGCAGCCAAGAAACCGGCAGGTTGGACGAGCAGTACTTC.

Regarding this clone: The same CDR3 arises from other DNA sequences in this sample as well. The rearrangement joins TRBV20-1 to TRBJ2-3; D gene unclear. The CDR3 consists of 11 residues. Trimming pared 3 bases from V and 0 bases from J, leaving 1 base between. Germline CDR1 DFQATT, CDR2 SNEGSKA (reference sequence). CDR3 DNA: TGCAGTGCTAGCAGCACAGATACGCAGTATTTT. Its translation is CSASSTDTQYF.

CDR3 sequence (DNA): TGTGCCTGGAGTAGGGGCCGGACAGCGGACTCCCAAGATACGCAGTATTTT. This sequence encodes CAWSRGRTADSQDTQYF. This chain joins TRBV30 and TRBJ2-3; weak D call: TRBD1 (6 bases). The germline V gene has CDR1 GTSNPN and CDR2 SVGIG (reference sequence). The CDR3 runs 17 residues. Between the trimmed V and J ends, which lost 2 bases and 5 bases, there was a span of 23 bases.

This rearrangement joins TRBV19 to TRBJ2-3; 7 nucleotides line up with TRBD1. The ends lost 9 bases at V and 6 bases at J; junction bases unmatched: 3. Germline CDR1 LNHDA, CDR2 SQIVND (reference sequence). This CDR3 is 11 amino acids long. The DNA for the CDR3 is TGTGCCAGCGCACAGGGGGATACGCAGTATTTT. Translated, it gives CASAQGDTQYF.

This chain links TRBV5-6 with TRBJ2-7; D unresolved. Trimming removed 4 bases from V and 4 bases from J, with 18 bases in between. This CDR3 has 15 residues. Germline V gene sequence: CDR1 SGHDT, CDR2 YYEEEE. The CDR3 reads CASSVLNYKSYEQYF. The CDR3 nucleotides are TGTGCCAGCAGCGTCCTAAACTATAAATCATACGAGCAGTACTTC.

This clone was counted once. The chain joins TRBV7-2 to TRBJ2-7, with 10 bases aligning to TRBD2. CDR3 size: 15 residues. V was pared by 1 base and J by 5 bases, with 5 bases of the junction left unmatched. Germline CDR1 and CDR2: SGHTA and FQGNSA. CDR3 region: CASSLVLAGDHEQYF. Here the CDR3 DNA reads TGTGCCAGCAGCTTAGTTCTAGCGGGAGACCACGAGCAGTACTTC. Variable domain in full (rest from reference TRBV7-2 and TRBJ2-7): GAGVSQSPSNKVTEKGKDVELRCDPISGHTALYWYRQSLGQGLEFLIYFQGNSAPDKSGLPSDRFSAERTGGSVSTLTIQRTQQEDSAVYLCASSLVLAGDHEQYFGPGTRLTVT.

Points on this clone: Other DNA sequences from this sample encode an identical CDR3 as well. V and J are TRBV29-1 and TRBJ2-5; D uncertain. The CDR3 spans 9 residues. Between the trimmed V and J ends, which lost 4 bases and 5 bases, there was a span of 2 bases. Germline CDR1 is SQVTM and CDR2 is ANQGSEA. CDR3 DNA: TGCAGCGTTGGGGAGACCCAGTACTTC. Amino acid sequence: CSVGETQYF.

The chain combines TRBV7-2 with TRBJ2-7; a weak D match, TRBD2 (6 bases). This CDR3 region has 15 residues. CDR1 SGHTA and CDR2 FQGNSA come from the germline V gene. Trimming left V 0 bases short and J 3 bases short, with 12 bases between. CDR3 DNA: TGTGCCAGCAGCTTAGCCGGGGTTAGCGGCTACGAGCAGTACTTC. Translation gives CASSLAGVSGYEQYF. Full variable domain (missing parts from reference TRBV7-2 and TRBJ2-7): GAGVSQSPSNKVTEKGKDVELRCDPISGHTALYWYRQSLGQGLEFLIYFQGNSAPDKSGLPSDRFSAERTGGSVSTLTIQRTQQEDSAVYLCASSLAGVSGYEQYFGPGTRLTVT.

The CDR3, as DNA: TGTGCCAGCAGCCCCCCGGGACAGGGGATTGAGCAGTACTTC. Translation gives CASSPPGQGIEQYF. The V gene is TRBV9, the J gene TRBJ2-7, with 10 nucleotides matching TRBD1. In germline, CDR1 is SGDLS, CDR2 YYNGEE. J gave up 7 bases and V 4 bases, and 8 bases lay outside the gene matches. The CDR3 covers 14 residues.

The rearrangement uses TRBV28 and TRBJ2-2; 8 bases agree with TRBD2. This CDR3 region has 15 residues. The V and J ends lost 3 bases and 7 bases, in that order; junction bases with no gene match: 7. CDR1 and CDR2 from the germline V gene are MDHEN and SYDVKM. CDR3 nucleotide sequence: TGTGCCAGCAGTTTCGGTAGCGGGGAGTTCGGGGAGCTGTTTTTT. It specifies CASSFGSGEFGELFF.

The chain couples TRBV6-5 to TRBJ2-3; either TRBD1 or TRBD2 may supply D (5 bases each). Germline V CDR1 and CDR2: MNHEY, SVGAGI. The CDR3 is made up of 16 amino acids. Deletions cut 2 bases from V and 4 bases from J, with 16 bases between. The CDR3 loop is CASSYGAGSLPDTQYF. For the CDR3, the DNA is TGTGCCAGCAGTTACGGGGCGGGTTCCCTGCCAGATACGCAGTATTTT.

This chain connects TRBV4-1 to TRBJ2-3; 7 positions match TRBD1. The CDR3 consists of 17 residues. V lost 0 bases and J lost 0; bases outside the gene matches: 6. The V gene's germline CDR1 is MGHRA and CDR2 YSYEKL. The CDR3 loop reads CASSQDRGQTSTDTQYF. CDR3 nucleotide sequence: TGCGCCAGCAGCCAAGATCGGGGACAGACTAGCACAGATACGCAGTATTTT.